The 3 T cell receptor beta chains below were found in one sample sequenced in a study of T cell responses to AZD1222 COVID-19 vaccine. Data came from immunoSEQ multiplex PCR; TCRdb stores just in-frame clones and leaves some out. Among fewer than 120,000 clones listed, 92% were seen once. Material: peripheral blood, obtained 28 days after the second AZD1222 dose. Every receptor here comes from an adult who received the AZD1222 COVID-19 vaccine.

V usage is TRBV11-2 and J usage is TRBJ2-2; no clear D gene. Germline assignment: CDR1 SGHAT and CDR2 FQNNGV. V lost 0 bases, J lost 1 base, and 6 bases lay in between. The CDR3 has 15 residues. The CDR3 reads CASSLDPGNTGELFF. CDR3 nucleotides: TGTGCCAGCAGCTTAGATCCCGGGAACACCGGGGAGCTGTTTTTT. Drawing the rest from reference TRBV11-2 and TRBJ2-2, the complete variable domain is EAGVAQSPRYKIIEKRQSVAFWCNPISGHATLYWYQQILGQGPKLLIQFQNNGVVDDSQLPKDRFSAERLKGVDSTLKIQPAKLEDSAVYLCASSLDPGNTGELFFGEGSRLTVL.

The J gene is TRBJ2-7, the V gene TRBV27, with D possibly TRBD1 on 6 matching bases. The V gene lost 9 bases and the J gene lost 4 bases, with 16 bases spanning the gap. CDR3 length: 13 residues. Germline lookup yields CDR1 MNHEY and CDR2 SMNVEV (reference sequence). This CDR3 reads CARLPGVEYEQYF. For the CDR3, the DNA is TGTGCCAGACTACCAGGGGTTGAATACGAGCAGTACTTC.

This clone was detected once. The J gene is TRBJ2-1, the V gene TRBV19, with D possibly being TRBD1 (6 bases). This CDR3 spans 15 amino acids. V was shortened by 3 bases and J by 7 bases, with 16 bases between the two germline ends. The germline V gene encodes CDR1 LNHDA and CDR2 SQIVND (reference sequence). CDR3 sequence: CASSIPGTRSNEQFF. The CDR3 coding sequence is TGTGCCAGTAGTATCCCCGGGACACGAAGTAATGAGCAGTTCTTC.